Listed here are 20 T cell receptor beta chains from one sample, sequenced in a study of T cell repertoires in cytomegalovirus infection (dated by TCRdb to between 2018 and 2021). The run used an Illumina HiSeq 1500. TCRdb cleaned the public reads at Q25 with fastp, built clones with MiXCR and kept in-frame beta chains. Each CDR3 protein appears once, grouped with its most common genes and DNA. Recorded for this sample are around 270,000 distinct CDR3 sequences; 8% to 9.5% of them occurred a single time. More than 13% of the sample is held by the ten biggest clonotypes. Sequences were obtained from PBMCs. The receptor source for this set is a human donor in good health (CMV status not recorded). Some clones in this sample may be carry-over from other donors' samples.

This clonotype was detected ten times or more. The genes are TRBV7-2 and TRBJ1-5; D call uncertain. This CDR3 is built from 13 residues. V was shortened by 3 bases and J by 6 bases, with 9 bases between the two germline ends. The germline CDR1 and CDR2 sequences are SGHTA and FQGNSA. The CDR3 nucleotides are TGTGCCAGCAGCTTGATGGGTCCTCAGCCCCAGCATTTT. It is translated as CASSLMGPQPQHF.

The J gene is TRBJ2-1, the V gene TRBV5-4; 8 bases are a match to TRBD1. CDR3 size: 16 residues. Trimming cost V 6 bases and J 0 bases; bases outside gene matches: 8. Germline V gene sequence: CDR1 SGHNT, CDR2 YYREEE (reference sequence). CDR3 sequence: CASKIQGVDSYNEQFF. The CDR3 DNA reads as TGTGCCAGCAAGATACAGGGGGTAGACTCCTACAATGAGCAGTTCTTC. Combining the CDR3 with reference TRBV5-4 and TRBJ2-1 gives the whole variable domain ETGVTQSPTHLIKTRGQQVTLRCSSQSGHNTVSWYQQALGQGPQFIFQYYREEENGRGNFPPRFSGLQFPNYSSELNVNALELDDSALYLCASKIQGVDSYNEQFFGPGTRLTVL.

This clonotype was found many times. The chain is built from TRBV7-3 and TRBJ2-5; D is uncertain. The CDR3 totals 13 residues. V was pared by 5 bases and J by 4 bases, with 11 bases between. CDR1 and CDR2 (germline): SGHTA, FQGTGA. CDR3: CASSRKQGETQYF. The CDR3 region has the DNA TGTGCCAGCAGCCGGAAACAAGGAGAGACCCAGTACTTC.

This clonotype came up many times. The J gene is TRBJ2-3, the V gene TRBV7-2; no clear D. Germline-derived CDR1 and CDR2 are SGHTA and FQGNSA. This CDR3 is 12 amino acids long. The V end lost 8 bases, the J end lost 3 bases, and 9 bases lay between the germline ends. This chain's CDR3 is CASGFLTDTQYF. The CDR3 DNA reads as TGTGCCAGCGGTTTTCTTACAGATACGCAGTATTTT.

There are a few counts of this clonotype. This sequence joins TRBV27 and TRBJ1-2; D is unclear. Trimming removed 6 bases from V and 0 bases from J, with 17 bases in between. The CDR3 is 16 amino acids. CDR1 is MNHEY and CDR2 is SMNVEV in the germline V gene (reference sequence). CDR3 in amino acids: CASRKDGAETNYGYTF. DNA of the CDR3: TGTGCCAGCAGGAAAGACGGCGCGGAGACTAACTATGGCTACACCTTC.

This clonotype was detected ten times or more. V gene TRBV7-3 combines with J gene TRBJ2-3; 8 bases match TRBD1. In germline, CDR1 is SGHTA, CDR2 FQGTGA. V was pared by 5 bases and J by 5 bases, with 3 bases of the junction left unmatched. There are 13 residues in the CDR3. The CDR3 DNA follows: TGTGCCAGCAGCCCCGACAGGGGAGATACGCAGTATTTT. Its protein product is CASSPDRGDTQYF.

This clonotype has ten or more counts. This chain links TRBV6-5 with TRBJ1-5, with unresolved D. Looked up from germline, CDR1 is MNHEY and CDR2 is SVGAGI. The ends were cut back, 6 bases at V and 2 bases at J, with 11 bases in the middle. CDR3 length: 14 residues. As DNA, the CDR3 is TGTGCCAGCAGACCACAAAGAGGCAATCAGCCCCAGCATTTT. Translated: CASRPQRGNQPQHF.

The chain has TRBV7-9 and TRBJ1-6; D is undetermined. CDR1 and CDR2 from the germline V gene are SEHNR and FQNEAQ (reference sequence). The CDR3 has 12 amino acids. V dropped 6 bases and J dropped 12 bases, with 12 bases sitting between them. The CDR3 DNA reads as TGTGCCAGCAGTGCAAAAGGGATACCCCTCCACTTT. This gives the protein CASSAKGIPLHF. Complete variable domain (other parts from reference TRBV7-9 and TRBJ1-6): DTGVSQNPRHKITKRGQNVTFRCDPISEHNRLYWYRQTLGQGPEFLTYFQNEAQLEKSRLLSDRFSAERPKGSFSTLEIQRTEQGDSAMYLCASSAKGIPLHFGNGTRLTVT.

This clonotype came up many times. The gene calls are TRBV7-2 and TRBJ2-7; 11 bases are a match to TRBD2. The CDR3 is 18 amino acids. V was pared by 5 bases and J by 1 base, with 13 bases of the junction left unmatched. Germline assignment: CDR1 SGHTA and CDR2 FQGNSA. The CDR3 DNA is TGTGCCAGCAGCCCGACCATTGGACTAGCGGGTTTTTCCTACGAGCAGTACTTC. Residues: CASSPTIGLAGFSYEQYF.

This clonotype has a count of ten or more. The chain uses TRBV28 and TRBJ2-7; D gene ambiguous. Germline V gene lookup returns CDR1 MDHEN and CDR2 SYDVKM. V shed 10 bases and J shed 1 base, with 8 bases lying between them. The CDR3 covers 11 residues. As DNA, the CDR3 is TGTGCCACCAGGAGTTCCTACGAGCAGTACTTC. Amino acid sequence: CATRSSYEQYF.

This clonotype occurred many times. This chain uses TRBV28 with TRBJ1-6; D may be TRBD1 (5 bases). V was clipped by 6 bases and J by 13 bases, with 10 bases between them. This CDR3 is 11 amino acids long. Per germline, CDR1 MDHEN and CDR2 SYDVKM. The CDR3 loop is CASSHRDPLHF. Here the CDR3 DNA reads TGTGCCAGCAGCCACCGGGACCCCCTCCACTTT.

There are many counts of this clonotype. The gene calls are TRBV11-2 and TRBJ2-3, with 8 bases aligning to TRBD2. Germline-derived CDR1 and CDR2 are SGHAT and FQNNGV. CDR3 length: 18 residues. J was trimmed by 2 bases and V by 1 base; bases with no gene match: 11. CDR3 sequence (DNA): TGTGCCAGCAGCTTAGGTTTTTGGGGTAGCGGGGACACAGATACGCAGTATTTT. This sequence encodes CASSLGFWGSGDTDTQYF.

Ten or more counts support this clonotype. The chain carries TRBV5-1 and TRBJ1-1; 7 nucleotides align to TRBD1. The V and J ends lost 5 bases and 1 base, in that order; junction bases with no gene match: 2. The CDR3 is 13 residues long. Germline CDR1 and CDR2: SGHRS and YFSETQ. The chain's CDR3 is CASRAGGNTEAFF. Here the CDR3 DNA reads TGCGCCAGCAGGGCAGGGGGGAACACTGAAGCTTTCTTT.

This clonotype was counted many times. The rearrangement joins TRBV7-6 to TRBJ1-4, with D uncertain. This CDR3 has 18 amino acids. The germline V gene encodes CDR1 SGHVS and CDR2 FNYEAQ. Trimming removed 3 bases at V and 2 bases at J, with 19 bases between. CDR3 in amino acids: CASSLSVGGESTNEKLFF. For the CDR3, the DNA is TGTGCCAGCAGCTTGTCTGTCGGTGGCGAGTCTACTAATGAAAAACTGTTTTTT.

The sample holds many counts of this clonotype. The chain recombines TRBV19 with TRBJ1-1; 7 bases align to TRBD1. Germline CDR1 and CDR2: LNHDA and SQIVND (reference sequence). The CDR3 extends over 14 amino acids. Trimming removed 6 bases from V and 1 base from J; junction bases left unmatched: 5. CDR3: CASRPPGGNTEAFF. The CDR3 coding sequence is TGTGCCAGTAGACCACCAGGGGGGAACACTGAAGCTTTCTTT.

This sequence joins TRBV7-8 and TRBJ1-2; possibly TRBD1 for D (5 bases). CDR3 length: 17 residues. V was clipped by 3 bases and J by 2 bases, with 19 bases between them. Germline-derived CDR1 and CDR2 are SGHVS and FQNEAQ. The CDR3 coding sequence is TGTGCCAGCAGCTTTCGTGGGGACTTAGGGGCCAACTATGGCTACACCTTC. Its protein is CASSFRGDLGANYGYTF.

This clonotype was recorded many times. The chain uses TRBV7-2 and TRBJ2-7, with 8 bases lining up with TRBD1. This CDR3 spans 16 amino acids. Losses at the gene ends were 5 bases for V and 4 bases for J; bases not matched to a gene: 13. Germline assignment: CDR1 SGHTA and CDR2 FQGNSA. The CDR3 sequence: CASSLPPGQASYEQYF. DNA for the CDR3: TGTGCCAGCAGCCTGCCGCCGGGACAGGCCTCATACGAGCAGTACTTC. Drawing the rest from reference TRBV7-2 and TRBJ2-7, the complete variable domain is GAGVSQSPSNKVTEKGKDVELRCDPISGHTALYWYRQSLGQGLEFLIYFQGNSAPDKSGLPSDRFSAERTGGSVSTLTIQRTQQEDSAVYLCASSLPPGQASYEQYFGPGTRLTVT.

This clonotype was picked up many times. The chain couples TRBV11-3 to TRBJ2-4; unclear D gene. Looked up from germline, CDR1 is SGHNT and CDR2 is YENEEA. The CDR3 has 15 residues. The germline V and J ends were trimmed by 9 bases and 0 bases, with 15 bases remaining between them. CDR3 DNA: TGTGCCAGGCCTCTTGCCGATCTAGCCAAAAACATTCAGTACTTC. Its translation: CARPLADLAKNIQYF.

This clonotype occurred many times. The chain is built from TRBV6-1 and TRBJ2-7, with 11 bases lining up with TRBD2. V shed 6 bases, J shed 4 bases, and the junction held 5 bases outside the gene matches. Germline CDR1 MNHNS, CDR2 SASEGT. The CDR3 spans 14 residues. DNA for the CDR3: TGTGCCAGCAGGAAACTAGCGGGAGAATACGAGCAGTACTTC. Translation gives CASRKLAGEYEQYF.

In its sample, this clonotype was seen a few times. V gene TRBV29-1 combines with J gene TRBJ2-7; D call uncertain. The CDR3 extends over 11 amino acids. Germline CDR1 SQVTM, CDR2 ANQGSEA. V dropped 7 bases and J dropped 2 bases, with 9 bases sitting between them. The CDR3 DNA reads as TGCAGCGCCATATACACCTACGAGCAGTACTTC. Its protein product is CSAIYTYEQYF.